One and the same sample provided the 13 T cell receptor beta chains below, sequenced in a study of early T cells in non-severe SARS-CoV-2 infection. One entry per CDR3 protein, called by TCRdb with MiXCR from the 5' RACE reads. Of around 50,000 distinct CDR3 sequences listed, approximately 6.2% are singletons. Sequencing was carried out using whole blood. These receptor sequences come from an adult who was a healthcare worker with PCR-confirmed SARS-CoV-2 infection or an uninfected control (not recorded which).

This clonotype occurred many times. The CDR3 DNA follows: TGCAGTGCTATTCCGTTCGGGACAGCTAACTATGGCTACACCTTC. It encodes CSAIPFGTANYGYTF. The chain couples TRBV20-1 to TRBJ1-2, with 7 bases matching TRBD1. The junction had 8 bases not matched to a gene; V was cut back by 4 bases and J by 0 bases. Germline CDR1 reads DFQATT; CDR2 reads SNEGSKA (reference sequence). The length of the CDR3 is 15 residues.

The chain employs TRBV11-2 and TRBJ2-1; D call uncertain. V was shortened by 3 bases and J by 7 bases, with 1 base between the two germline ends. The CDR3 consists of 10 residues. The germline gives CDR1 SGHAT, CDR2 FQNNGV. The CDR3 region has the DNA TGTGCCAGCAGCTTGAATGAGCAGTTCTTC. Translated, it gives CASSLNEQFF.

This clonotype was observed a handful of times. The V gene is TRBV7-9, the J gene TRBJ1-5; D is uncertain. Trimming took off 1 base at V and 0 bases at J, with 10 bases between the two ends. Looked up from germline, CDR1 is SEHNR and CDR2 is FQNEAQ (reference sequence). The CDR3 contains 16 residues. The CDR3 nucleotides are TGTGCCAGCAGCTTAGTAAAGGGATCTAGCAATCAGCCCCAGCATTTT. As protein: CASSLVKGSSNQPQHF.

The DNA of the CDR3 is TGTGCCAGCAGTTTATGGGACCCGGGGAATTCACCCCTCCACTTT. Amino acid sequence: CASSLWDPGNSPLHF. The chain uses TRBV28 and TRBJ1-6; D gene uncertain. V dropped 0 bases and J dropped 7 bases, with 10 bases sitting between them. Per germline, CDR1 MDHEN and CDR2 SYDVKM. The CDR3 length is 15 residues.

In this sample, this clonotype turned up a few times. The chain carries TRBV7-2 and TRBJ1-3; D not certain. The ends were cut back, 4 bases at V and 6 bases at J, with 7 bases in the middle. The CDR3 is 12 residues long. Germline V gene sequence: CDR1 SGHTA, CDR2 FQGNSA. DNA of the CDR3: TGTGCCAGCAGCTCTCCCCCAAACACCATATATTTT. Translating gives CASSSPPNTIYF.

This clonotype was seen at least ten times. CDR3 sequence (DNA): TGTGCCAGCAGTAGAATGATGAACACTGAAGCTTTCTTT. This translates into CASSRMMNTEAFF. The chain has TRBV27 and TRBJ1-1; D unclear. The germline V gene has CDR1 MNHEY and CDR2 SMNVEV (reference sequence). Deletions cut 5 bases from V and 0 bases from J, with 7 bases between. This CDR3 spans 13 amino acids.

This clonotype was seen at least ten times. The chain recombines TRBV5-4 with TRBJ2-6; D unclear. Germline V lookup: CDR1 SGHNT, CDR2 YYREEE (reference sequence). Trimming removed 0 bases from V and 0 bases from J, with 1 base in between. The CDR3 extends over 14 amino acids. CDR3 bases: TGTGCCAGCAGCTTGGGCTCTGGGGCCAACGTCCTGACTTTC. Translating it yields CASSLGSGANVLTF.

This clonotype was counted ten times or more. V gene TRBV5-1 combines with J gene TRBJ1-1, with TRBD1 matching 7 bases. Losses at the gene ends were 4 bases for V and 5 bases for J; bases not matched to a gene: 14. CDR3 size: 16 residues. The germline V gene encodes CDR1 SGHRS and CDR2 YFSETQ. CDR3 region: CASSQEFRGPTTEAFF. Here the CDR3 DNA reads TGCGCCAGCAGCCAGGAGTTTAGGGGGCCAACAACTGAAGCTTTCTTT. Supplemented by reference TRBV5-1 and TRBJ1-1, the full variable domain reads KAGVTQTPRYLIKTRGQQVTLSCSPISGHRSVSWYQQTPGQGLQFLFEYFSETQRNKGNFPGRFSGRQFSNSRSEMNVSTLELGDSALYLCASSQEFRGPTTEAFFGQGTRLTVV.

The genes are TRBV20-1 and TRBJ2-7; the D gene could be TRBD1 or TRBD2 (5 bases each). The length of the CDR3 is 14 residues. Germline V gives CDR1 DFQATT, CDR2 SNEGSKA (reference sequence). Trimming took 3 bases from V and 2 from J, leaving 14 bases between them. CDR3 nucleotide sequence: TGCAGTGCTAGTATCGGGACCGACACCTACGAGCAGTACTTC. It yields the protein CSASIGTDTYEQYF.

This clonotype was counted at least ten times. V gene TRBV7-2 combines with J gene TRBJ2-1; 13 nucleotides align to TRBD2. CDR3 length: 14 amino acids. V shed 8 bases and J 4 bases; nucleotides not matched to a gene: 2. CDR1 SGHTA and CDR2 FQGNSA come from the germline V gene. The CDR3 bases are TGTGCCAGCCGGACTAGCGGGGGTTACAATGAGCAGTTCTTC. Amino acid sequence: CASRTSGGYNEQFF.

The rearrangement links TRBV20-1 to TRBJ2-5; 10 nucleotides match TRBD2. The CDR3 contains 17 residues. From germline, CDR1 is DFQATT and CDR2 SNEGSKA (reference sequence). Trimming at V came to 2 bases and at J to 1 base, leaving 10 bases not matched to a gene. CDR3 region: CSARSPGSGGRQETQYF. CDR3 sequence (DNA): TGCAGTGCTAGATCACCCGGTAGCGGGGGGCGCCAAGAGACCCAGTACTTC.

Note on this clonotype: Possible read error: a much larger clone is one base away. This chain joins TRBV10-3 and TRBJ1-4, with 7 bases aligning to TRBD1. Germline CDR1 and CDR2: ENHRY and SYGVKD. The CDR3 extends over 14 amino acids. The CDR3 DNA reads TGTACCATCAGTGAGGGGGCGGCTAATGAAAAACTGTTTTTT. Its protein is CTISEGAANEKLFF.

This clonotype was counted between two and nine times. The V gene is TRBV2, the J gene TRBJ1-2; 8 positions match TRBD1. The V segment lost 6 bases and the J segment 4 bases; nucleotides outside the gene matches: 7. The CDR3 spans 14 residues. Per the germline V gene, CDR1 is SNHLY and CDR2 is FYNNEI. CDR3 in DNA: TGTGCCAGCAGCGCACAGGGGGTCGGCTATGGCTACACCTTC. The encoded protein is CASSAQGVGYGYTF.